Listed below are T cell receptor beta chains from one sample, sequenced in a study of cytomegalovirus exposure and HLA in healthy donors. The assay was immunoSEQ multiplex PCR, and TCRdb's table has in-frame clones only and misses some. This sample carries roughly 220,000 clones, around 64% of them seen once, and the ten largest clones take approximately 2.5%. The source material was PBMCs. These receptors were taken from a man aged 40-55 years in good health and CMV-seropositive. Each CDR3 is given with its conserved first and last residue. A D gene is named only where the DNA matches it firmly. Size tells how often a clone was seen (once, few, many) or the class of an expanded clone, and some rows leave it out.

>few|16|TRBV4-1|.|TRBJ1-1
TGCGCCAGCAGCCAAGAACGAGGCCACCGGGGCACTGAAGCTTTCTTT
CASSQERGHRGTEAFF
>.|18|TRBV12-5|TRBD2|TRBJ2-3
TGTGCTAGTGGTTTGGTAACGGGACTAGCGGGGGGAGGGGATACGCAGTATTTT
CASGLVTGLAGGGDTQYF
>.|12|TRBV6-5|.|TRBJ1-2
TGTGCCAGCAGCCCAGGGGTGGGCGGCTACACCTTC
CASSPGVGGYTF
>.|17|TRBV4-2|.|TRBJ1-5
TGTGCCAGCAGCCAAGGGACAGAAGGGGAAGAGAGCCAGCCCCAGCATTTT
CASSQGTEGEESQPQHF
>.|15|TRBV7-2|TRBD2|TRBJ2-1
TGTGCCAGCAGCCTCGTAGCGGGGGCCTACAATGAGCAGTTCTTC
CASSLVAGAYNEQFF
>few|13|TRBV6-5|.|TRBJ1-1
TGTGCCAGCCGTAAGGGGACACGACCTGAAGCTTTCTTT
CASRKGTRPEAFF
>.|15|TRBV19|.|TRBJ1-1
TGTGCCAGTAGTAAGTACAGGGACGGAAACACTGAAGCTTTCTTT
CASSKYRDGNTEAFF
>once|17|TRBV19|TRBD1|TRBJ1-3
TGTGCCACCAGACTTATAGGACAGGGGGTATCTGGAAACACCATATATTTT
CATRLIGQGVSGNTIYF
>.|13|TRBV7-6|.|TRBJ1-1
TGTGCCAGCAGCCGTGACATGAACACTGAAGCTTTCTTT
CASSRDMNTEAFF
>.|13|TRBV29-1|.|TRBJ1-1
TGCAGCGCGGGTAACGGGGGGAGCGCTGAAGCTTTCTTT
CSAGNGGSAEAFF
>.|14|TRBV4-1|TRBD2|TRBJ2-7
TGCGCCAGCAGCCCACGCGGGGGGGCCTACGAGCAGTACTTC
CASSPRGGAYEQYF
>.|13|TRBV27|.|TRBJ1-1
TGTGCCAGCTCCTTCGGGATGAACACTGAAGCTTTCTTT
CASSFGMNTEAFF
>.|14|TRBV10-3|.|TRBJ2-3
TGTGCCATCTCGACACTTTCTAGCACAGATACGCAGTATTTT
CAISTLSSTDTQYF
>.|11|TRBV7-8|.|TRBJ2-7
TGTGCCAGCAGCTTTGGCTCCGAGCAGTACTTC
CASSFGSEQYF
>few|12|TRBV6-6|TRBD2|TRBJ2-7
TGTGCCAGCAGCTCGGGGGGTTACGAGCAGTACTTC
CASSSGGYEQYF
>.|15|TRBV5-4|TRBD1|TRBJ2-3
TGTGCCAGCAGCACACCGGGACAGCTCTCAGATACGCAGTATTTT
CASSTPGQLSDTQYF
>.|14|TRBV6-5|TRBD1|TRBJ1-6
TGTGCCAGCAGTTACAGGGGGACAGGTTCACCCCTCCACTTT
CASSYRGTGSPLHF
>.|16|TRBV5-4|TRBD2|TRBJ2-3
TGTGCCAGCAGCTTAGGCCTAGCGGGGCACACAGATACGCAGTATTTT
CASSLGLAGHTDTQYF
>.|13|TRBV5-5|TRBD1|TRBJ1-2
TGTGCCAGCGGCGCTACAGGGGTTGGAGGCTACACCTTC
CASGATGVGGYTF
>.|16|TRBV27|.|TRBJ1-2
TGTGCCAGCAGCCTTCGGAGGGGCCAAGTTCAATCCGGCTACACCTTC
CASSLRRGQVQSGYTF
>.|14|TRBV6-6|TRBD1|TRBJ2-5
TGTGCCAGCAACACACTGGGACAGGGCGGGACCCAGTACTTC
CASNTLGQGGTQYF
>.|15|TRBV4-2|.|TRBJ1-2
TGTGCCAGCAGCCAAGACTGGACTTCTCCTTATGGCTACACCTTC
CASSQDWTSPYGYTF
>.|16|TRBV10-1|TRBD1|TRBJ1-6
TGCGCCAGCAGTGACCCGGGACAGGGGACCAATTCACCCCTCCACTTT
CASSDPGQGTNSPLHF
>.|14|TRBV5-1|.|TRBJ2-7
TGCGCCAGCAGGAAGGGGGAAATGACCTACGAGCAGTACTTC
CASRKGEMTYEQYF
>.|15|TRBV19|TRBD2|TRBJ2-1
TGTGCCAGTAGTACGGCAGCGGGGGGATACAATGAGCAGTTCTTC
CASSTAAGGYNEQFF
>once|15|TRBV7-2|TRBD2|TRBJ2-1
TGTGCCAGCAGCTTACTAGCGGGCACATACAATGAGCAGTTCTTC
CASSLLAGTYNEQFF
>.|17|TRBV19|.|TRBJ2-3
TGTGCCAGTAGTCCCCTGGGGGGGGCGCAAAGCACAGATACGCAGTATTTT
CASSPLGGAQSTDTQYF